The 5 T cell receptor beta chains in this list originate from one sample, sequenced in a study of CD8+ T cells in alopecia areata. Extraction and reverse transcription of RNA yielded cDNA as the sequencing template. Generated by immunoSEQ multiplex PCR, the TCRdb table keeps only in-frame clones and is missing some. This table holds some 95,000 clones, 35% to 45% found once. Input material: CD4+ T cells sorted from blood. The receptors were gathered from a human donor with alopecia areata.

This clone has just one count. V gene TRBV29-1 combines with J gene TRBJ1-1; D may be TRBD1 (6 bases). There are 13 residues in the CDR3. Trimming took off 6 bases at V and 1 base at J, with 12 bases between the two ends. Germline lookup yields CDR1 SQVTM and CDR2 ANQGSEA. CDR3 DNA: TGCAGCGTGACACGACAGGAGAACACTGAAGCTTTCTTT. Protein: CSVTRQENTEAFF.

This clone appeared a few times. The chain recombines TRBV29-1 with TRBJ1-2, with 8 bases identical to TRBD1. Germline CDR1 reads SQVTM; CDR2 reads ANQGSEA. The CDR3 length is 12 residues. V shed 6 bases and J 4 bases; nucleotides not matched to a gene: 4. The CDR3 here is CSVVTGAYGYTF. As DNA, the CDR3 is TGCAGCGTCGTGACAGGGGCCTATGGCTACACCTTC.

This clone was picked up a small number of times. The DNA of the CDR3 is TGTGCCTGGAGTGTAGCGGGGAACACCGGGGAGCTGTTTTTT. It yields the protein CAWSVAGNTGELFF. The chain recombines TRBV30 with TRBJ2-2, with D perhaps matching TRBD2 (6 bases). Germline loops: CDR1 GTSNPN, CDR2 SVGIG (reference sequence). This CDR3 spans 14 amino acids. V was pared by 0 bases and J by 1 base, with 6 bases between.

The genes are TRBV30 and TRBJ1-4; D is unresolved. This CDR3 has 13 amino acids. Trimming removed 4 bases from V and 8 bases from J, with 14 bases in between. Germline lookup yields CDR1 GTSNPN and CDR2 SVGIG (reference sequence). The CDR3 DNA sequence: TGTGCCTGGACTACTTCCAACAACGAAAAACTGTTTTTT. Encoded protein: CAWTTSNNEKLFF.

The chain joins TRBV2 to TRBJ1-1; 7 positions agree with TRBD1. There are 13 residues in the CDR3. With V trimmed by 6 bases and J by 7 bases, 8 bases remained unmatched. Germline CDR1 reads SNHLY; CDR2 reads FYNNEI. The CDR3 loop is CASRQGISGEAFF. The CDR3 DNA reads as TGTGCCAGCAGACAGGGGATTTCGGGTGAAGCTTTCTTT.